The next 10 T cell receptor beta chains were all read from a single sample in a study of technical replicates of blood from a few donors (dated by TCRdb to about 2017). Library construction relied on the immunoSEQ multiplex PCR assay. Drawn from immuneACCESS, this table holds only the in-frame rearrangements with V and J called that TCRdb kept. Clones are partly lost; checked studies trace under half to an unresolved V gene and leave the rest unexplained. This sample gives tens of thousands of clones in total; about 98% of them show up just once. The top ten clonotypes cover approximately 0.17% of the sample. Material: T cells isolated from PBMCs. The source is a human donor in good health.

The chain carries TRBV7-2 and TRBJ2-1, with D possibly matching TRBD1 (6 bases). The CDR3 is 14 residues long. The ends were cut back, 2 bases at V and 8 bases at J, with 13 bases in the middle. CDR1 and CDR2 (germline): SGHTA, FQGNSA. In nucleotides, the CDR3 is TGTGCCAGCAGCTTAACCCGAAGGGGGTATGAGCAGTTCTTC. It codes for CASSLTRRGYEQFF.

This chain uses TRBV6-5 with TRBJ2-7; 7 bases match TRBD1. Germline trimming cut 6 bases from V and 2 bases from J; bases unmatched to any gene: 4. The CDR3 runs to 13 residues. Germline V gene data show CDR1 as MNHEY and CDR2 as SVGAGI. The CDR3 loop reads CASRRGGTYEQYF. CDR3 DNA sequence: TGTGCCAGCAGGAGAGGGGGCACCTACGAGCAGTACTTC.

The V and J genes are TRBV5-1 and TRBJ1-5, with a tentative D call TRBD1 (5 bases). The CDR3 has 13 residues. Germline CDR1 is SGHRS and CDR2 is YFSETQ. The V end was cut by 4 bases, the J end by 4 bases, with 9 bases between. CDR3 loop: CASSPDRNQPQHF. The CDR3, as DNA: TGCGCCAGCAGCCCAGACAGAAATCAGCCCCAGCATTTT.

This chain links TRBV5-6 with TRBJ1-1, with TRBD1 identical over 8 bases. The CDR3 loop spans 16 amino acids. The ends lost 3 bases at V and 1 base at J; junction bases unmatched: 8. Germline CDR1 is SGHDT and CDR2 is YYEEEE. In DNA, the CDR3 is TGTGCCAGCAGCTCTACCGGGACAGGTCGGAACACTGAAGCTTTCTTT. The encoded protein is CASSSTGTGRNTEAFF. Full variable domain (missing parts from reference TRBV5-6 and TRBJ1-1): DAGVTQSPTHLIKTRGQQVTLRCSPKSGHDTVSWYQQALGQGPQFIFQYYEEEERQRGNFPDRFSGHQFPNYSSELNVNALLLGDSALYLCASSSTGTGRNTEAFFGQGTRLTVV.

This chain links TRBV7-6 with TRBJ2-4, with 7 bases that match TRBD1. Germline CDR1 reads SGHVS; CDR2 reads FNYEAQ. The CDR3 runs to 19 residues. The trim removed 5 bases at V and 0 bases at J, leaving 16 bases unmatched. The CDR3 nucleotides are TGTGCCAGCAGCCCCCATCCTGGGGCAGGGGGTATAGCCAAAAACATTCAGTACTTC. Encoded protein: CASSPHPGAGGIAKNIQYF. The entire variable domain, with the rest obtained from reference TRBV7-6 and TRBJ2-4, is as follows: GAGVSQSPRYKVTKRGQDVALRCDPISGHVSLYWYRQALGQGPEFLTYFNYEAQQDKSGLPNDRFSAERPEGSISTLTIQRTEQRDSAMYRCASSPHPGAGGIAKNIQYFGAGTRLSVL.

This chain uses TRBV5-4 with TRBJ1-1; D may be TRBD1 (5 bases). The germline CDR1 and CDR2 sequences are SGHNT and YYREEE (reference sequence). V dropped 2 bases and J dropped 1 base, with 18 bases sitting between them. The CDR3 is made up of 17 amino acids. CDR3 loop: CASSFFGGGVGNTEAFF. The CDR3 DNA follows: TGTGCCAGCAGCTTTTTTGGTGGGGGGGTCGGGAACACTGAAGCTTTCTTT.

The chain couples TRBV28 to TRBJ1-4; D call uncertain. Germline CDR1 and CDR2: MDHEN and SYDVKM. The CDR3 loop spans 13 amino acids. CDR3 protein: CATRLTTNEKLFF. DNA for the CDR3: TGTGCTACAAGATTAACAACTAATGAAAAACTGTTTTTT.

V is TRBV19 and J is TRBJ2-7; tentatively, D is TRBD1 (5 bases). From germline, CDR1 is LNHDA and CDR2 SQIVND (reference sequence). V lost 3 bases, J lost 0 bases, and 9 bases lay in between. CDR3 length equals 14 residues. CDR3 in amino acids: CASSMIGDSYEQYF. CDR3 coding DNA: TGTGCCAGTAGTATGATAGGGGACTCCTACGAGCAGTACTTC. Filled out from reference TRBV19 and TRBJ2-7, the complete variable domain reads DGGITQSPKYLFRKEGQNVTLSCEQNLNHDAMYWYRQDPGQGLRLIYYSQIVNDFQKGDIAEGYSVSREKKESFPLTVTSAQKNPTAFYLCASSMIGDSYEQYFGPGTRLTVT.

The chain couples TRBV5-1 to TRBJ1-2; D perhaps matches TRBD1 (5 bases). Germline assignment: CDR1 SGHRS and CDR2 YFSETQ. The CDR3 is 13 residues long. Trimming shortened V by 0 bases and J by 8 bases, and 11 bases separated the two germline ends. The chain's CDR3 is CASSLAGMSGYTF. The CDR3 DNA reads TGCGCCAGCAGCTTGGCAGGGATGAGCGGCTACACCTTC.

The chain combines TRBV19 with TRBJ1-1; D call uncertain. The CDR3 totals 15 residues. V lost 6 bases and J 1 base, leaving 15 bases between the germline ends. Germline V lookup: CDR1 LNHDA, CDR2 SQIVND (reference sequence). The CDR3 coding sequence is TGTGCCAGTAGGGATTTTAAACAGAGGAACACTGAAGCTTTCTTT. This translates into CASRDFKQRNTEAFF.